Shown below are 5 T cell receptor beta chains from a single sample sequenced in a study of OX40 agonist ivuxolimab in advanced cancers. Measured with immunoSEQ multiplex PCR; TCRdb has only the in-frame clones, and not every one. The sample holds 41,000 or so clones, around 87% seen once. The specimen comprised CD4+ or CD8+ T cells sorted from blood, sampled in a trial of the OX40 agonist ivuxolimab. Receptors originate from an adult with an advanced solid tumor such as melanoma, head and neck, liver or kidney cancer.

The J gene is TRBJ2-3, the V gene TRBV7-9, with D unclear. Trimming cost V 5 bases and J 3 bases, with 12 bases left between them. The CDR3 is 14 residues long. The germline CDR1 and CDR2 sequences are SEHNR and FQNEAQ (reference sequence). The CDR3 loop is CASSPNGQTDTQYF. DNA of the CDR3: TGTGCCAGCAGCCCCAACGGGCAGACAGATACGCAGTATTTT.

The CDR3 here is CASRERGVNEQYF. The DNA of the CDR3 is TGTGCCAGTAGAGAACGCGGGGTCAACGAGCAGTACTTC. The chain links TRBV19 to TRBJ2-7; maybe TRBD2 (6 bases). Germline V gene sequence: CDR1 LNHDA, CDR2 SQIVND (reference sequence). The CDR3 has 13 amino acids. V shed 6 bases and J shed 5 bases, with 14 bases lying between them.

The CDR3 spells CASSGSRQGPETQYF. As DNA, the CDR3 is TGTGCCAGCAGTGGAAGCCGACAGGGTCCGGAGACCCAGTACTTC. V is TRBV2 and J is TRBJ2-5; 7 nucleotides agree with TRBD1. The CDR3 extends over 15 amino acids. V dropped 4 bases and J dropped 5; count of bases not matched to a gene: 10. Germline V gene sequence: CDR1 SNHLY, CDR2 FYNNEI. The variable domain in full, with the rest retrieved from reference TRBV2 and TRBJ2-5, is EPEVTQTPSHQVTQMGQEVILRCVPISNHLYFYWYRQILGQKVEFLVSFYNNEISEKSEIFDDQFSVERPDGSNFTLKIRSTKLEDSAMYFCASSGSRQGPETQYFGPGTRLLVL.

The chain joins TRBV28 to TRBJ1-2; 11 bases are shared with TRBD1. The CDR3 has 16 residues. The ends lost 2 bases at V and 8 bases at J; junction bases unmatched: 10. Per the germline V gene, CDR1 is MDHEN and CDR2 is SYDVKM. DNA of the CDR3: TGTGCCAGCAGTTTAGTTGGGACAGGGGGAATGCGGGGCTACACCTTC. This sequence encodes CASSLVGTGGMRGYTF.

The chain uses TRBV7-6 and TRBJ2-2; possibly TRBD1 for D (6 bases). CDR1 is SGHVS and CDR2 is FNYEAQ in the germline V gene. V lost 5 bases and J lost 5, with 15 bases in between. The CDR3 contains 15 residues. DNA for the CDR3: TGTGCCAGCAGCGTACAGGGTCCTTCGACCGGGGAGCTGTTTTTT. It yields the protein CASSVQGPSTGELFF.